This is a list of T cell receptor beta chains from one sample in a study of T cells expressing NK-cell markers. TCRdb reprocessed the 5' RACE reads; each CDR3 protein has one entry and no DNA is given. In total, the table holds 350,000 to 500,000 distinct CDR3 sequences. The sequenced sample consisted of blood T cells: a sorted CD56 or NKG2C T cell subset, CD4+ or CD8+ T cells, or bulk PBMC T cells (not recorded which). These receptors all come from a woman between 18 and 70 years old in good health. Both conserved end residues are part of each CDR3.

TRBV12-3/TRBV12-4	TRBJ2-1	CASSYTGGGGEQFF
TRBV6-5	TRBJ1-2	CASSYPTGLGYTF
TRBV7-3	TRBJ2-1	CASSLMGLAGPNEQFF
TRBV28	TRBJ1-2	CASSWGRFDGYTF
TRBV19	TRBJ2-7	CASSSWGGPYEQYF
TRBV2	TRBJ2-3	CATGREDTQYF
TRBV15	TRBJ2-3	CATSERENSLPDTQYF
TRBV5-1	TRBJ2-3	CASSFGRGRPDTQYF
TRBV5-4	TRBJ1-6	CASSLKALASNNSPLHF
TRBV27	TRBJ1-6	CASTSGNSYNSPLHF
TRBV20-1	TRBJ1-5	CSARDRRGGNQPQHF
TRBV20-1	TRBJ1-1	CSARFPTGLNTEAFF
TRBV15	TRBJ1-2	CATSRVYTGDDGYGYTF
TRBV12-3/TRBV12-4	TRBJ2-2	CASKDPPGQTFEGTGELFF
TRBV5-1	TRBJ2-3	CASSSVGGNTDTQYF
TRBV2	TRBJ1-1	CASSDPHRTKNTEAFF
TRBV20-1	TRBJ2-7	CSARSGTGGTYEQYF
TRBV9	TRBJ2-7	CASSVGWGTYEQYF
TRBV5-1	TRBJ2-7	CASSRDAPFDEQYF
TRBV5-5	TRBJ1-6	CASSLDRYNSPLHF
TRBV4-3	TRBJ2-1	CASSQVDRGYNEQFF
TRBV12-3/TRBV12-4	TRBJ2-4	CASSPTAAEDIQYF
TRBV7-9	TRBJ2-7	CASSSRDRGLDYEQYF
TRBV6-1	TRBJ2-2	CASSPPFLNTGELFF
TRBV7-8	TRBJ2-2	CASSRGGDTNTGELFF
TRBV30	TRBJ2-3	CACSDPVVTDTQYF
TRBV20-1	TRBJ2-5	CSAVTRTAEETQYF
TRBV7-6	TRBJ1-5	CATGTGNQPQHF
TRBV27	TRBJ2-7	CASTAIVAGGPSSYEQYF
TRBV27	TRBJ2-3	CASRGTGRTDTQYF
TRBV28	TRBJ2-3	CASSQVLAGGGDTQYF
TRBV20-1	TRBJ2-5	CSAMNVQGMETQYF
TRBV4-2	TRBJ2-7	CASSRELLAGPYEQYF
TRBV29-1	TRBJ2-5	CSAADGYQETQYF
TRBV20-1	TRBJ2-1	CSARWVNEQFF
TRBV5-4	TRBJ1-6	CASSSGGLSSYNSPLHF
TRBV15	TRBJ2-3	CAIGDRAGDTQYF
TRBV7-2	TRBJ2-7	CASSLSTGLTYEQYF
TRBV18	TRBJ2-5	CASSPLGTSGLSETQYF
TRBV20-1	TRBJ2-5	CSASSQETQYF
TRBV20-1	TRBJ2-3	CSAHPSRGRSDTQYF
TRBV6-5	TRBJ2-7	CASSSAGEQYF
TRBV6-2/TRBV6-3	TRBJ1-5	CASKYPGQGTNQPQHF
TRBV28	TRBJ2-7	CASNSGVSYEQYF
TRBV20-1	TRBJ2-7	CSARGELAGPSYEQYF
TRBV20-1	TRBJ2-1	CSARGASSYNEQFF
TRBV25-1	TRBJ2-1	CASSSSLGWNEQFF
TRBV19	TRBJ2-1	CASSMGRIRDYNEQFF
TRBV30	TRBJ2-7	CAWTKVGIHYEQYF
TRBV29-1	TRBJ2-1	CSVCGGQVIYNEQFF
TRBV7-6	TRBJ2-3	CASSLFDRTQYF
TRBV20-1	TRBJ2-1	CSAKNLRDSYNEQFF
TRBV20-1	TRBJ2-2	CSARDEVGPGELFF
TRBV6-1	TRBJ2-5	CASTPLTSGRETQYF
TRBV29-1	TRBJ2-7	CSVSGYDEQYF
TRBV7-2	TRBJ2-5	CASSLAGGSGTQYF
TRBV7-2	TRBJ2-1	CASSTKRDSYNEQFF
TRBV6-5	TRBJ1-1	CASSYSSGRGTEAFF
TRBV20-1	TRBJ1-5	CSARAYGHQPQHF
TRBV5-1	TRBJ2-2	CASVSGSYGELFF